This T cell receptor (beta chain) derives from a study of CD8 T cells in Susac syndrome. Reverse transcription of roughly 0.5 to 1 ug RNA was carried out with random hexamers. Amplification of TCR beta CDR3 by immunoSEQ multiplex PCR spanned 54 Vbeta and 13 Jbeta. TCRdb processed the immunoSEQ multiplex PCR reads anew with MiXCR; each CDR3 protein has one entry. The sample consists of about 190,000 distinct CDR3 sequences, approximately 93% of them appearing once. The study sequenced TCR beta in blood CD8+ and CD4+ T cells. It was negative isolation that provided the CD8+ and CD4+ T cells, whereas TEMRA cells were enriched by FACS. The clonotype originates from a human donor in good health. The sample was CD4+ T cells from PBMCs.

The CDR3 reads CASSLDIDHLTQYF. The CDR3 DNA is TGTGCCAGCAGCTTAGACATCGACCATCTTACGCAGTATTTT. The V call is TRBV7-2, the J call TRBJ2-3; the D is unclear. The V end was cut by 1 base, the J end by 8 bases, with 13 bases between. Looked up from germline, CDR1 is SGHTA and CDR2 is FQGNSA. The CDR3 loop spans 14 amino acids. Supplemented by reference TRBV7-2 and TRBJ2-3, the full variable domain reads GAGVSQSPSNKVTEKGKDVELRCDPISGHTALYWYRQSLGQGLEFLIYFQGNSAPDKSGLPSDRFSAERTGGSVSTLTIQRTQQEDSAVYLCASSLDIDHLTQYFGPGTRLTVL.